This entry features one T cell receptor (beta chain) sequence. These data are taken from a study of blood T cell repertoires in COVID-19. Overall study context: Donors in the United States, Italy and Spain gave samples during acute or convalescent COVID-19.

Profiled with immunoSEQ multiplex PCR; TCRdb holds only in-frame clones, not every one. The sample contains 200,000 to 250,000 clones, about 85% of which appear only once. CDR3 length: 15 amino acids. V lost 2 bases to trimming and J lost 2 bases; unmatched junction nucleotides: 3. Germline lookup yields CDR1 MNHEY and CDR2 SMNVEV (reference sequence). The material sequenced was peripheral blood. V gene TRBV27 combines with J gene TRBJ2-7; 10 bases are shared with TRBD1. This clonotype was obtained from a man aged 65 to 85 with acute or convalescent COVID-19. CDR3 amino acids: CASSLTGQGPYEQYF. In DNA form, the CDR3 reads TGTGCCAGCAGTTTAACGGGACAGGGGCCCTACGAGCAGTACTTC.